A selection of T cell receptor beta chains follows, all from one sample in a study of blood T cell repertoires in COVID-19. Measured with immunoSEQ multiplex PCR; TCRdb has only the in-frame clones, and not every one. The sample has under 200,000 clones, roughly 87% seen once; the top ten hold around 6.5%. Sample: PBMCs or T cells enriched from blood (not recorded which). The receptors shown here come from a woman aged 50 to 65 who had recovered from COVID-19. CDR3s include the opening cysteine and the closing phenylalanine or tryptophan. The D gene is left open where the match is weak. Size values are once, few and many counts, or a class for expanded clones, and some rows have none.

few | TRBJ2-1 | TRBD2 | TRBV2 | CASSYEREGSGNEQFF | TGTGCCAGCAGTTATGAGCGGGAGGGCAGTGGCAATGAGCAGTTCTTC
. | TRBJ2-7 | . | TRBV5-4 | CASSFLGTPDYEQYF | TGTGCCAGCAGCTTCCTTGGGACACCCGACTACGAGCAGTACTTC
. | TRBJ2-7 | TRBD2 | TRBV30 | CAWNVGAGDAYEQYF | TGTGCCTGGAACGTAGGAGCGGGGGATGCCTACGAGCAGTACTTC
. | TRBJ1-2 | . | TRBV7-6 | CASSGNQGAYGYTF | TGTGCCAGCAGCGGAAACCAGGGTGCCTATGGCTACACCTTC
. | TRBJ1-5 | TRBD1 | TRBV11-2 | CASSLTTGASNQPQHF | TGTGCCAGCAGCTTAACGACAGGGGCGAGCAATCAGCCCCAGCATTTT
. | TRBJ1-5 | TRBD1 | TRBV19 | CASSIRGQTEVKPQHF | TGTGCCAGTAGTATAAGGGGACAGACAGAGGTAAAGCCCCAGCATTTT
. | TRBJ2-7 | TRBD1 | TRBV19 | CASSGDSSYEQYF | TGTGCCAGTAGTGGGGACAGCAGCTACGAGCAGTACTTC
. | TRBJ1-2 | TRBD1 | TRBV24-1 | CATSDATGTGAYGYTF | TGTGCCACCAGTGATGCAACCGGGACAGGGGCCTATGGCTACACCTTC
. | TRBJ2-1 | TRBD2 | TRBV5-1 | CASSGRLEREGEQFF | TGCGCCAGCAGCGGACGACTAGAGCGGGAGGGTGAGCAGTTCTTC
. | TRBJ2-3 | . | TRBV28 | CASSLIGSDGTDTQYF | TGTGCCAGCAGTTTAATCGGGAGCGACGGCACAGATACGCAGTATTTT
. | TRBJ2-1 | TRBD2 | TRBV5-4 | CASSRPGLAGVSEQFF | TGTGCCAGCAGCAGACCAGGACTAGCGGGAGTCTCTGAGCAGTTCTTC
. | TRBJ1-4 | TRBD1 | TRBV7-9 | CASSLDLGTANEKLFF | TGTGCCAGCAGCTTGGACCTTGGGACAGCGAATGAAAAACTGTTTTTT
. | TRBJ1-4 | TRBD1 | TRBV19 | CASSTKDRVHDKLFF | TGTGCCAGTAGTACGAAGGACAGGGTACATGACAAACTGTTTTTT